This T cell receptor beta chain was sequenced during a study of T cells in Graves' hyperthyroidism and ophthalmopathy. General study findings and limits: Most expanded thyroid clonotypes above 0.001 recurred in blood. A model of 13 V-J pairs discriminated ophthalmopathy from stable hyperthyroidism.

TCR beta CDR3 region amplification was performed from RNA transcripts. The HTBI set primed first-round TCR CDR3 RT-PCR. TCRdb ran MiXCR on the multiplex PCR reads and lists one entry per CDR3 protein. Seen here are 250,000 to 400,000 distinct CDR3 sequences, 12% to 15% observed once, and the top ten hold roughly 33%. Germline CDR1 and CDR2: SEHNR and FQNEAQ (reference sequence). The CDR3 runs 16 residues. The V end lost 5 bases, the J end lost 5 bases, and 18 bases lay between the germline ends. About this clonotype: Its antigen is as yet unknown. Given a much more abundant clone one base away, this may be a read error.

Individuals with ophthalmopathy presented a Clinical Activity Score of at least 3, a NOSPECS grade of at least 4 and a duration under 3 months. The source is a woman between 35 and 50 years old with Graves' ophthalmopathy. Material for sequencing was blood. The V call is TRBV7-9, the J call TRBJ2-2; a possible D gene is TRBD2 (5 bases). The CDR3 coding sequence is TGTGCCAGCAGCCTACGGCTGGGAGAGGGTACCGGGGAGCTGTTTTTT. It is translated as CASSLRLGEGTGELFF.